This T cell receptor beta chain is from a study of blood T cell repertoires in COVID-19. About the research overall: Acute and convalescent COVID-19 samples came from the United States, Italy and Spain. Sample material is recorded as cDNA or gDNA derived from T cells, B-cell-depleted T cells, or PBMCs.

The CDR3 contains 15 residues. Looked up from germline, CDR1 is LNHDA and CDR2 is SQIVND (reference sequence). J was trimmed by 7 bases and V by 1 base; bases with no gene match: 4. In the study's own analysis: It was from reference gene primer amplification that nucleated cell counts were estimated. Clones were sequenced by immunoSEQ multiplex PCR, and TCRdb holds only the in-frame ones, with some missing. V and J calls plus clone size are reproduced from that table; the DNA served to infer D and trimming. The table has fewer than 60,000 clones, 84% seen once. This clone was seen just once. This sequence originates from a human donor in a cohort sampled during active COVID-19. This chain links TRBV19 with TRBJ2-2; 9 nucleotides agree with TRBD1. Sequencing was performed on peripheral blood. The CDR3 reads CASSIGQGGVGELFF. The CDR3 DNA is TGTGCCAGTAGTATAGGACAGGGGGGGGTCGGGGAGCTGTTTTTT.